This passage covers 18 T cell receptor beta chains from one sample sequenced in a study of cytomegalovirus exposure and HLA in healthy donors. Amplification used 60 Vbeta primers and 13 Jbeta primers. Repertoires were generated with immunoSEQ multiplex PCR, while TCRdb's copy carries only in-frame clones and drops some. The table has 150,000 to 200,000 clones, over 70% seen once. The sample consisted of PBMCs. The receptors stem from a man younger than 30 in good health and CMV-seropositive.

V is TRBV2 and J is TRBJ1-5; 8 bases are shared with TRBD1. The CDR3 is 14 amino acids. From germline, CDR1 is SNHLY and CDR2 FYNNEI. The J segment lost 2 bases and the V segment lost 6 bases, leaving 3 bases of the junction unmatched. Written as DNA, the CDR3 is TGTGCCAGCAGGGCGACAGGGGGCAATCAGCCCCAGCATTTT. This sequence encodes CASRATGGNQPQHF.

The V gene is TRBV13, the J gene TRBJ2-1; unclear D gene. The CDR3 extends over 12 amino acids. Trimming stripped 5 bases from V and 8 bases from J, with 10 bases between. Germline CDR1 is PRHDT and CDR2 is FYEKMQ (reference sequence). The CDR3 nucleotides are TGTGCCAGCAGCGCCCTACTGGATGAGCAGTTCTTC. It specifies CASSALLDEQFF.

The gene calls are TRBV7-9 and TRBJ1-6; tentatively, D is TRBD1 (6 bases). CDR1 SEHNR and CDR2 FQNEAQ come from the germline V gene (reference sequence). There are 15 residues in the CDR3. V lost 7 bases and J lost 4, with 14 bases in between. In DNA, the CDR3 is TGTGCCAGCAAGCAACAGGGAGAGTATAATTCACCCCTCCACTTT. The encoded protein is CASKQQGEYNSPLHF.

J is TRBJ2-7 and V is TRBV30, with D possibly being TRBD1 (5 bases). There are 14 residues in the CDR3. Germline lookup yields CDR1 GTSNPN and CDR2 SVGIG (reference sequence). The V and J ends lost 5 bases and 2 bases respectively, with 16 bases between them. The CDR3 bases are TGTGCCTGGGGCCCTGACAGCGAGACCTACGAGCAGTACTTC. This translates into CAWGPDSETYEQYF.

The CDR3: CASSPGQRNADTQYF. In DNA form, the CDR3 reads TGCGCCAGCAGCCCGGGACAGCGAAACGCAGATACGCAGTATTTT. This rearrangement joins TRBV10-1 to TRBJ2-3, with 7 bases lining up with TRBD1. The CDR3 is made up of 15 amino acids. Germline lookup yields CDR1 WNHNN and CDR2 SYGVQD (reference sequence). With V trimmed by 6 bases and J by 4 bases, 10 bases remained unmatched.

This chain uses TRBV29-1 with TRBJ1-4, with D possibly TRBD1 on 5 matching bases. V was shortened by 4 bases and J by 3 bases, with 21 bases between the two germline ends. From germline, CDR1 is SQVTM and CDR2 ANQGSEA. The CDR3 contains 17 residues. The CDR3: CSVAGGIQAGANEKLFF. CDR3 bases: TGCAGCGTTGCTGGAGGGATCCAGGCGGGGGCTAATGAAAAACTGTTTTTT. The full variable domain, rest sourced from reference TRBV29-1 and TRBJ1-4, is SAVISQKPSRDICQRGTSLTIQCQVDSQVTMMFWYRQQPGQSLTLIATANQGSEATYESGFVIDKFPISRPNLTFSTLTVSNMSPEDSSIYLCSVAGGIQAGANEKLFFGSGTQLSVL.

The rearrangement uses TRBV2 and TRBJ1-1; 10 nucleotides line up with TRBD1. This CDR3 has 14 amino acids. Germline V lookup: CDR1 SNHLY, CDR2 FYNNEI. Trimming cost V 8 bases and J 1 base; bases outside gene matches: 4. CDR3 sequence reads: CASGRQGANTEAFF. The CDR3 DNA is TGTGCCAGCGGTCGACAGGGGGCGAACACTGAAGCTTTCTTT. The whole variable domain, filled in from reference TRBV2 and TRBJ1-1, reads EPEVTQTPSHQVTQMGQEVILRCVPISNHLYFYWYRQILGQKVEFLVSFYNNEISEKSEIFDDQFSVERPDGSNFTLKIRSTKLEDSAMYFCASGRQGANTEAFFGQGTRLTVV.

This clone occurred once. The chain uses TRBV5-4 and TRBJ2-4, with a possible D match to TRBD1 (5 bases). Germline V gene lookup returns CDR1 SGHNT and CDR2 YYREEE (reference sequence). Trimming removed 4 bases at V and 5 bases at J, with 13 bases between. The CDR3 runs to 14 residues. The DNA for the CDR3 is TGTGCCAGCAGCCCCCGACAAGGGGAAAACATTCAGTACTTC. Its translation is CASSPRQGENIQYF.

The chain is built from TRBV19 and TRBJ1-6; D not resolved. Germline V gene data show CDR1 as LNHDA and CDR2 as SQIVND (reference sequence). This CDR3 has 14 amino acids. The V end was cut by 6 bases, the J end by 5 bases, with 11 bases between. The CDR3 region has the DNA TGTGCCAGTAGCCCGAAGAGGGATAATTCACCCCTCCACTTT. Its translation is CASSPKRDNSPLHF.

This chain uses TRBV5-4 with TRBJ2-3; perhaps TRBD1 as D (5 bases). V dropped 5 bases and J dropped 0 bases, with 10 bases sitting between them. The germline gives CDR1 SGHNT, CDR2 YYREEE (reference sequence). There are 14 residues in the CDR3. The DNA of the CDR3 is TGTGCCAGCAGACAGGCCCGGAGCACAGATACGCAGTATTTT. Translating gives CASRQARSTDTQYF.

This rearrangement joins TRBV7-2 to TRBJ2-7; TRBD2 is a possible D gene (6 bases). Germline CDR1 is SGHTA and CDR2 is FQGNSA. Trimming left V 0 bases short and J 2 bases short, with 8 bases between. The CDR3 totals 14 residues. CDR3 coding DNA: TGTGCCAGCAGCTTAGCGGGACTGGCCTACGAGCAGTACTTC. Amino acids: CASSLAGLAYEQYF.

This clone was found a few times. The chain has TRBV11-3 and TRBJ1-1; TRBD1 matches at 8 bases. CDR3 length: 17 amino acids. The germline V gene has CDR1 SGHNT and CDR2 YENEEA. The ends lost 5 bases at V and 3 bases at J; junction bases unmatched: 14. In nucleotides, the CDR3 is TGTGCCAGCAGCCTAAATTGGCAGGGGGCTTTGGACACTGAAGCTTTCTTT. Amino acid sequence: CASSLNWQGALDTEAFF.

V is TRBV10-1 and J is TRBJ2-7; TRBD2 might be the D (5 bases). The CDR3 has 15 amino acids. The V gene lost 3 bases and the J gene lost 7 bases, with 19 bases spanning the gap. Germline lookup yields CDR1 WNHNN and CDR2 SYGVQD (reference sequence). The CDR3, as DNA: TGCGCCAGCAGTGAATTGGACTTTCCCCCGTCGGAGCAGTACTTC. This codes for CASSELDFPPSEQYF.

The V and J genes are TRBV6-5 and TRBJ1-2; the match to TRBD1 covers 8 bases. Germline V gene sequence: CDR1 MNHEY, CDR2 SVGAGI. This CDR3 contains 15 residues. The V and J ends lost 2 bases and 2 bases, in that order; junction bases with no gene match: 4. CDR3 sequence (DNA): TGTGCCAGCAGTTACACCGGGACAGGAAACTATGGCTACACCTTC. Translating gives CASSYTGTGNYGYTF.

Concerning this clone itself: This sample includes further DNA sequences coding for the same CDR3. The rearrangement joins TRBV9 to TRBJ2-7; D is perhaps TRBD2 (6 bases). The germline V and J ends were trimmed by 0 bases and 0 bases, with 10 bases remaining between them. CDR1 and CDR2 from the germline V gene are SGDLS and YYNGEE. The CDR3 contains 15 residues. The CDR3 region is CASSVGSGSSYEQYF. The CDR3 bases are TGTGCCAGCAGCGTAGGGTCCGGGAGCTCCTACGAGCAGTACTTC. Filled out from reference TRBV9 and TRBJ2-7, the complete variable domain reads DSGVTQTPKHLITATGQRVTLRCSPRSGDLSVYWYQQSLDQGLQFLIQYYNGEERAKGNILERFSAQQFPDLHSELNLSSLELGDSALYFCASSVGSGSSYEQYFGPGTRLTVT.

This chain connects TRBV19 to TRBJ1-5; D call uncertain. V was trimmed by 7 bases and J by 6 bases, leaving 16 bases between them. This CDR3 is 14 amino acids long. The germline V gene has CDR1 LNHDA and CDR2 SQIVND (reference sequence). The CDR3 nucleotides are TGTGCCAGTACCCAGTGGCAGGCAGTTCAGCCCCAGCATTTT. This gives the protein CASTQWQAVQPQHF.

The genes are TRBV18 and TRBJ1-4; D remains unclear. The CDR3 totals 15 residues. Trimming stripped 1 base from V and 7 bases from J, with 13 bases between. Germline CDR1 is KGHSH and CDR2 is LQKENI. DNA for the CDR3: TGTGCCAGCTCACCACAAATGGGAGGAGGTGAAAAACTGTTTTTT. The encoded protein is CASSPQMGGGEKLFF.

This clone has a handful of counts. The chain recombines TRBV7-8 with TRBJ1-1, with D maybe TRBD1 (5 bases). The CDR3 spans 13 residues. V dropped 3 bases and J dropped 6 bases, with 11 bases sitting between them. The germline V gene encodes CDR1 SGHVS and CDR2 FQNEAQ. In DNA form, the CDR3 reads TGTGCCAGCAGCTTCAGCGGGGGATCTGAAGCTTTCTTT. It encodes CASSFSGGSEAFF.